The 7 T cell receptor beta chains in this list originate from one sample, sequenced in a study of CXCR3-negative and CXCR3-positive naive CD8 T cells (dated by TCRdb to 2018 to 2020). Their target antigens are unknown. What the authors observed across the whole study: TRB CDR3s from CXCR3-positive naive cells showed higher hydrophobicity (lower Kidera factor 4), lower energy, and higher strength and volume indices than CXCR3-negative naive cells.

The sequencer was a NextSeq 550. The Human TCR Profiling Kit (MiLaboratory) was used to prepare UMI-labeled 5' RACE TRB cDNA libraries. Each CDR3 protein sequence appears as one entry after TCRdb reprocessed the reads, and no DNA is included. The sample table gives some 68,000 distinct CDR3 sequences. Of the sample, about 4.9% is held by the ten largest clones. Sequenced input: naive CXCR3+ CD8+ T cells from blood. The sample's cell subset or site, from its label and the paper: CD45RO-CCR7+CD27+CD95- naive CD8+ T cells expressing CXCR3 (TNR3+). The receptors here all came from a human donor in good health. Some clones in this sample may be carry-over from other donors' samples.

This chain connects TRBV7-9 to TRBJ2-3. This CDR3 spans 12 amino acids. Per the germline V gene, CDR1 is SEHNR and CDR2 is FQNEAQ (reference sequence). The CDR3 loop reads CASRPNTDTQYF.

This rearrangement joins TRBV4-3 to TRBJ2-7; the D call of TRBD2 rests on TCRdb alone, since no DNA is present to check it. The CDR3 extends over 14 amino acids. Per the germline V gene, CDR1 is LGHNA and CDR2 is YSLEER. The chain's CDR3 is CASSQSAVGDEQYF.

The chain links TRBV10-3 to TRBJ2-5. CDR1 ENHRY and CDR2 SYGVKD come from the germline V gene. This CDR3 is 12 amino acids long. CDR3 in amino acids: CAISDFEETQYF.

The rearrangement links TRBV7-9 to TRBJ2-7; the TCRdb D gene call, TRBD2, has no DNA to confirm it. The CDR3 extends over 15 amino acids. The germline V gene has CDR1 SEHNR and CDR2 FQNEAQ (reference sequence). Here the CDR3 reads CASSSRTGNSYEQYF.

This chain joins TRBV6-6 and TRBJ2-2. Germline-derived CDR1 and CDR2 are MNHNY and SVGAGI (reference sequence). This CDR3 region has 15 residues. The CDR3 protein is CASSTLLVLTGELFF.

CDR3 sequence: CATSTSGGKAGYNEQFF. The V gene is TRBV25-1, the J gene TRBJ2-1; TCRdb's D call, TRBD2, is unchecked because there is no DNA. The CDR3 spans 17 residues. CDR1 MGHDK and CDR2 SYGVNS come from the germline V gene.

This CDR3 is CASSYSGGSYEQYF. The genes are TRBV27 and TRBJ2-7; the TRBD2 assignment by TCRdb is unverifiable without DNA. CDR1 is MNHEY and CDR2 is SMNVEV in the germline V gene (reference sequence). CDR3 length: 14 amino acids.